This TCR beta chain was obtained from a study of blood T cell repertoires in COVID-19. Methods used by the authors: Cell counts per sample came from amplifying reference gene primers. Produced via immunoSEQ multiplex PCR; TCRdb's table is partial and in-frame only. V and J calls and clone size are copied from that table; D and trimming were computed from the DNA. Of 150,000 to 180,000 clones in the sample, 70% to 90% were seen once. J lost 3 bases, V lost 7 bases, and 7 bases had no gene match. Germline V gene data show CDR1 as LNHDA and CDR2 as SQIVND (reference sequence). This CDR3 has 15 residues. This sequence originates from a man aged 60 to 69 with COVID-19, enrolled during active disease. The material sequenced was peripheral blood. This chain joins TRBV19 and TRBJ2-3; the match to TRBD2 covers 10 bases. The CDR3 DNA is TGTGCCAGTATGGGTATAGCGGGAGGTACAGATACGCAGTATTTT. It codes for CASMGIAGGTDTQYF.